Listed here are 24 T cell receptor beta chains from one sample, sequenced in a study of molecular identifiers for immune sequencing clone quantification. TCRdb ran MiXCR on the PCR reads and lists one entry per CDR3 protein. Of about 510,000 distinct CDR3 sequences in the sample, around a fifth were seen once. Sequencing was performed on naive CD8+ T cells from blood, with Jurkat cell RNA spiked in. Subset here: FACS-sorted CD8+CD4-CCR7+CD45RA+ naive T cells. These receptors were collected from a human donor in good health. Some libraries in this study had Jurkat cell RNA spiked in.

This clonotype has at least ten counts. The chain recombines TRBV7-2 with TRBJ2-7; weak D call: TRBD1 (6 bases). The CDR3 spans 13 residues. The germline CDR1 and CDR2 sequences are SGHTA and FQGNSA. V dropped 5 bases and J dropped 3 bases, with 11 bases sitting between them. The CDR3 sequence: CASSPARGYEQYF. The CDR3, as DNA: TGTGCCAGCAGCCCCGCCAGGGGCTACGAGCAGTACTTC.

Details on this clonotype: A read error is possible here, since a much larger clone lies one base away. This chain links TRBV7-9 with TRBJ2-1; the D gene is possibly TRBD1 (6 bases). Germline loops: CDR1 SEHNR, CDR2 FQNEAQ (reference sequence). The CDR3 covers 20 residues. CDR3 coding DNA: TGTGCCGGCAGCTCGTTAGGATGGACAGAAGAAAGTACCACCTACAATGAGCAGTTCTTC. It codes for CAGSSLGWTEESTTYNEQFF.

This clonotype came up a few times. This sequence joins TRBV7-9 and TRBJ2-3; D gene ambiguous. The V end lost 5 bases, the J end lost 1 base, and 10 bases lay between the germline ends. The CDR3 length is 14 residues. The V gene's germline CDR1 is SEHNR and CDR2 FQNEAQ (reference sequence). The CDR3 loop reads CASSPSLRTDTQYF. The CDR3 coding sequence is TGTGCCAGCAGCCCAAGCCTTCGCACAGATACGCAGTATTTT.

This clonotype was counted only a few times. The chain joins TRBV20-1 to TRBJ2-7; tentatively, D is TRBD2 (6 bases). The CDR3 is 14 amino acids. Germline CDR1 DFQATT, CDR2 SNEGSKA (reference sequence). V was cut by 3 bases and J by 0 bases, with 12 bases left in between. CDR3 sequence (DNA): TGCAGTGCTAGTTTTCGGGGGACCTCCTACGAGCAGTACTTC. As protein: CSASFRGTSYEQYF.

To note about this clonotype: Since a much larger clone is just one base distant, this may be a read error. This CDR3 fails to terminate in the conserved phenylalanine or tryptophan, so it likely reflects a read error. This chain joins TRBV4-1 and TRBJ1-1; a weak D match, TRBD1 (6 bases). Trimming took off 5 bases at V and 4 bases at J, with 14 bases between the two ends. This CDR3 is built from 14 residues. The germline V gene has CDR1 MGHRA and CDR2 YSYEKL. The CDR3 DNA reads as TGCGCCAGCAGCAAAGGGCAGGGGATCACTGAAGCTTTCTTG. Protein: CASSKGQGITEAFL.

The table lists this clonotype with a count of one. A read error may explain this, as a much larger clone is one base away. The gene calls are TRBV4-1 and TRBJ2-1, with 13 bases fitting TRBD2. The germline gives CDR1 MGHRA, CDR2 YSYEKL. There are 14 residues in the CDR3. This CDR3 is CASRGLAGVGERFF. Written as DNA, the CDR3 is TGCGCCAGCAGAGGACTAGCGGGGGTCGGGGAGCGGTTCTTC.

This clonotype has a count of ten or more. The chain combines TRBV12-3 or TRBV12-4 with TRBJ2-7; the D gene is possibly TRBD1 (6 bases). This CDR3 is built from 14 residues. V lost 5 bases and J 5 bases, leaving 16 bases between the germline ends. The CDR3 sequence: CASSAPTGLNEQYF. The CDR3 DNA follows: TGTGCCAGCAGTGCCCCCACAGGGTTGAACGAGCAGTACTTC.

This clonotype turned up a few times. The chain employs TRBV4-3 and TRBJ2-7; a weak D match, TRBD2 (5 bases). The CDR3 is 14 residues long. Trimming shortened V by 0 bases and J by 0 bases, and 6 bases separated the two germline ends. Germline CDR1 and CDR2: LGHNA and YSLEER. For the CDR3, the DNA is TGCGCCAGCAGCCAAGATCGGGACTCCTACGAGCAGTACTTC. Amino acids: CASSQDRDSYEQYF.

There are a few counts of this clonotype. This sequence joins TRBV7-9 and TRBJ2-5; TRBD2 agrees at 12 bases. CDR1 and CDR2 (germline): SEHNR, FQNEAQ (reference sequence). The length of the CDR3 is 15 residues. V shed 3 bases and J 6 bases; nucleotides not matched to a gene: 5. The CDR3 DNA is TGTGCCAGCAGCTTTGGCGGGACTAGCGGGCAGACCCAGTACTTC. Translating it yields CASSFGGTSGQTQYF.

The genes are TRBV28 and TRBJ2-7; D tentatively fits TRBD1 or TRBD2 (5 bases each). The germline gives CDR1 MDHEN, CDR2 SYDVKM. The CDR3 is 14 residues long. Trimming took 7 bases from V and 7 from J, leaving 20 bases between them. CDR3 bases: TGTGCCAGCATGGTTATCGGGACGGCTACGGAGCAGTACTTC. Translation gives CASMVIGTATEQYF.

At least ten counts were recorded for this clonotype. The gene calls are TRBV30 and TRBJ2-2; the D is unclear. The CDR3 totals 12 residues. In germline, CDR1 is GTSNPN, CDR2 SVGIG (reference sequence). The ends were cut back, 2 bases at V and 3 bases at J, with 4 bases in the middle. The CDR3, as DNA: TGTGCCTGGAGTCAATACACCGGGGAGCTGTTTTTT. It encodes CAWSQYTGELFF. The full variable domain, in which reference TRBV30 and TRBJ2-2 provide the parts outside the CDR3, is SQTIHQWPATLVQPVGSPLSLECTVEGTSNPNLYWYRQAAGRGLQLLFYSVGIGQISSEVPQNLSASRPQDRQFILSSKKLLLSDSGFYLCAWSQYTGELFFGEGSRLTVL.

This clonotype came up a few times. The chain is built from TRBV6-1 and TRBJ2-3; the D gene could be TRBD1 or TRBD2 (5 bases each). Trimming removed 5 bases at V and 3 bases at J, with 15 bases between. The CDR3 contains 15 residues. CDR1 and CDR2 (germline): MNHNS, SASEGT. The CDR3 loop is CASSRIGTLTDTQYF. In nucleotides, the CDR3 is TGTGCCAGCAGTCGAATAGGGACCCTAACAGATACGCAGTATTTT.

A few counts support this clonotype. This chain uses TRBV24-1 with TRBJ2-7, with D perhaps TRBD2 (5 bases). V lost 5 bases and J 7 bases, leaving 20 bases between the germline ends. CDR1 is KGHDR, CDR2 SFDVKD, per germline. This CDR3 region has 15 residues. CDR3 nucleotides: TGTGCCACCAGTGCTTCCGATCCACTACTAGGGGAGCAGTACTTC. Its translation is CATSASDPLLGEQYF.

The chain recombines TRBV7-9 with TRBJ2-1; D might be TRBD1 or TRBD2, each matching 5 bases. Germline assignment: CDR1 SEHNR and CDR2 FQNEAQ (reference sequence). The V gene lost 5 bases and the J gene lost 5 bases, with 19 bases spanning the gap. This CDR3 comprises 16 residues. CDR3 sequence (DNA): TGTGCCAGCAGCCTCCCGGGGCAGAAAGACGACAATGAGCAGTTCTTC. Residues: CASSLPGQKDDNEQFF. Combining the CDR3 with reference TRBV7-9 and TRBJ2-1 gives the whole variable domain DTGVSQNPRHKITKRGQNVTFRCDPISEHNRLYWYRQTLGQGPEFLTYFQNEAQLEKSRLLSDRFSAERPKGSFSTLEIQRTEQGDSAMYLCASSLPGQKDDNEQFFGPGTRLTVL.

Comment on this clonotype: Just one base apart from a much larger clone, this may be a read error. This chain links TRBV20-1 with TRBJ2-7; 9 nucleotides line up with TRBD2. Germline assignment: CDR1 DFQATT and CDR2 SNEGSKA (reference sequence). The CDR3 is 14 residues long. The CDR3, as DNA: TGCAGTGCTAGAGATCTAGCGGGGAGCTACGAGCGGTACTTC. Translation: CSARDLAGSYERYF.

The table lists this clonotype with many counts. The chain employs TRBV27 and TRBJ1-5; D unclear. The germline V and J ends were trimmed by 6 bases and 0 bases, with 9 bases remaining between them. CDR3 length: 14 amino acids. The V gene's germline CDR1 is MNHEY and CDR2 SMNVEV (reference sequence). CDR3 protein: CASRPYSSNQPQHF. The CDR3 DNA reads TGTGCCAGCAGACCTTACAGTAGCAATCAGCCCCAGCATTTT.

This clonotype was detected ten times or more. The chain recombines TRBV23-1 with TRBJ1-5; no clear D. TRBV23-1 falls under the ORF class, with uncertain function. Deletions cut 7 bases from V and 4 bases from J, with 17 bases between. The CDR3 extends over 15 amino acids. This CDR3 reads CASTTTVSDNQPQHF. Here the CDR3 DNA reads TGCGCCAGCACCACGACGGTTTCCGATAATCAGCCCCAGCATTTT.

To note about this clonotype: This may stem from a read error, because a much larger clone lies one nucleotide away. The J gene is TRBJ1-4, the V gene TRBV19, with D perhaps TRBD1 (6 bases). The CDR3 consists of 13 residues. Germline assignment: CDR1 LNHDA and CDR2 SQIVND (reference sequence). CDR3 sequence (DNA): TGTGCCAGTAGTATTGGGGGGCCGGAAAAACTGTATTTT. Translating gives CASSIGGPEKLYF.

In this sample, this clonotype turned up many times. This chain joins TRBV30 and TRBJ2-1; 7 nucleotides agree with TRBD1. V was pared by 2 bases and J by 4 bases, with 8 bases of the junction left unmatched. This CDR3 comprises 15 residues. Germline loops: CDR1 GTSNPN, CDR2 SVGIG (reference sequence). CDR3 amino acids: CAWSSSGQLYNEQFF. CDR3 in DNA: TGTGCCTGGAGTTCCTCGGGACAGTTGTACAATGAGCAGTTCTTC.

The table lists this clonotype with many counts. The rearrangement joins TRBV6-2 or TRBV6-3 to TRBJ1-1, with D unclear. The length of the CDR3 is 15 residues. Trimming removed 0 bases at V and 7 bases at J, with 15 bases between. The germline V gene has CDR1 MNHEY and CDR2 SVGEGT. The CDR3 bases are TGTGCCAGCAGTTACTCGACTCTTACGAATCATGAAGCTTTCTTT. It translates to CASSYSTLTNHEAFF.

As concerns this clonotype: This may arise from a read error, as a much more abundant clone is one base away. The chain employs TRBV25-1 and TRBJ2-2; no clear D. This CDR3 region has 13 residues. Germline-derived CDR1 and CDR2 are MGHDK and SYGVNS. The germline V and J ends were trimmed by 3 bases and 4 bases, with 6 bases remaining between them. The CDR3: CASSDPVTGELFF. The CDR3 DNA sequence: TGTGCCAGCAGTGACCCGGTCACCGGGGAGCTGTTTTTT.

This clonotype was counted a few times. This chain connects TRBV4-1 to TRBJ2-5; TRBD1 matches at 8 bases. The germline V gene has CDR1 MGHRA and CDR2 YSYEKL. The J segment lost 5 bases and the V segment lost 2 bases, leaving 10 bases of the junction unmatched. This CDR3 contains 16 residues. The CDR3 nucleotides are TGCGCCAGCAGCCAACATGACAGGGGAGATTGGGAGACCCAGTACTTC. Protein: CASSQHDRGDWETQYF.

Notes on this clonotype: Without the conserved terminal phenylalanine or tryptophan, this CDR3 likely stems from a read error. V usage is TRBV7-6 and J usage is TRBJ2-7, with TRBD1 matching over 9 bases. V was pared by 4 bases and J by 6 bases, with 4 bases of the junction left unmatched. This CDR3 contains 13 residues. Germline values: CDR1 SGHVS, CDR2 FNYEAQ. DNA of the CDR3: TGTGCCAGCAGCTGGGACAGGGTGAGCGAGCAGTACTCC. Protein product: CASSWDRVSEQYS.

Worth noting for this clonotype: A single base separates this from a much larger clone, so it may be a read error. V gene TRBV28 combines with J gene TRBJ1-1, with a possible D match to TRBD1 (5 bases). CDR3 length: 16 residues. Germline CDR1 reads MDHEN; CDR2 reads SYDVKM. V was clipped by 4 bases and J by 0 bases, with 15 bases between them. CDR3 coding DNA: TGTGCCAGCAGTTCGGCTCGGACATCTATGAACACTGAAGCTTTCTTT. This translates into CASSSARTSMNTEAFF.